These 14 T cell receptor beta chains were sequenced from one sample in a study of blood T cell repertoires in COVID-19. Sequencing used immunoSEQ multiplex PCR; TCRdb keeps in-frame clones, though not all of them. In the table there are fewer than 350,000 clones, roughly 89% of which are singletons. Sequencing was carried out using peripheral blood. The receptors were sampled from a man aged 40-55 years with acute or convalescent COVID-19.

The chain joins TRBV5-6 to TRBJ1-1; D is perhaps TRBD1 (5 bases). Germline V gene data show CDR1 as SGHDT and CDR2 as YYEEEE. The CDR3 runs to 15 residues. Trimming stripped 4 bases from V and 0 bases from J, with 13 bases between. The CDR3 DNA is TGTGCCAGCAGCCGTTCGGCAGGGTTGAACACTGAAGCTTTCTTT. This translates into CASSRSAGLNTEAFF.

The gene calls are TRBV9 and TRBJ1-1, with a tentative D call TRBD1 (5 bases). Looked up from germline, CDR1 is SGDLS and CDR2 is YYNGEE. Trimming took 4 bases from V and 7 from J, leaving 14 bases between them. The CDR3 covers 13 residues. The DNA for the CDR3 is TGTGCCAGCAGCCAGTGGGGGGGTTTTGAAGCTTTCTTT. It translates to CASSQWGGFEAFF.

The chain recombines TRBV6-5 with TRBJ1-6; the match to TRBD1 covers 8 bases. Trimming took 7 bases from V and 8 from J; bases not matched to a gene: 7. This CDR3 is built from 14 residues. Germline lookup yields CDR1 MNHEY and CDR2 SVGAGI. In DNA, the CDR3 is TGTGCCAGCAAAGGGACAGGTGATGATTCACCCCTCCACTTT. This codes for CASKGTGDDSPLHF.

The chain links TRBV6-2 or TRBV6-3 to TRBJ2-3, with 8 positions matching TRBD2. The germline gives CDR1 MNHEY, CDR2 SVGEGT. V shed 5 bases, J shed 9 bases, and the junction held 10 bases outside the gene matches. This CDR3 spans 14 amino acids. The CDR3 is CASSRGGISGTQYF. In DNA form, the CDR3 reads TGTGCCAGCAGTCGCGGGGGGATCTCGGGGACGCAGTATTTT.

The chain uses TRBV27 and TRBJ2-3; D may be TRBD2 (5 bases). Germline V gives CDR1 MNHEY, CDR2 SMNVEV (reference sequence). The CDR3 runs 18 residues. Trimming removed 2 bases from V and 7 bases from J, with 25 bases in between. CDR3 residues: CASSLKSVWSGGPYTQYF. CDR3 DNA: TGTGCCAGCAGTTTAAAAAGCGTCTGGTCCGGCGGGCCCTATACGCAGTATTTT.

As for this clone: This specimen includes other DNA sequences encoding the same CDR3. This chain joins TRBV5-1 and TRBJ1-1; the D is unclear. This CDR3 has 13 residues. V dropped 0 bases and J dropped 1 base, with 4 bases sitting between them. CDR1 is SGHRS, CDR2 YFSETQ, per germline. CDR3 sequence (DNA): TGCGCCAGCAGCTTGGCCGGGAACACTGAAGCTTTCTTT. Its protein product is CASSLAGNTEAFF.

The gene calls are TRBV30 and TRBJ1-2; D may be TRBD1 (6 bases). V dropped 4 bases and J dropped 0 bases, with 9 bases sitting between them. The CDR3 has 13 residues. The germline V gene has CDR1 GTSNPN and CDR2 SVGIG (reference sequence). As DNA, the CDR3 is TGTGCCTGGACCCCAGGGGCTAACTATGGCTACACCTTC. Translated, it gives CAWTPGANYGYTF.

The J gene is TRBJ2-1, the V gene TRBV20-1, with D possibly matching TRBD1 (6 bases). V was cut by 6 bases and J by 10 bases, with 13 bases left in between. Germline V gives CDR1 DFQATT, CDR2 SNEGSKA (reference sequence). This CDR3 contains 11 residues. The DNA of the CDR3 is TGCAGTGCCACCGCAGGGGTAGAGCAGTTCTTC. Its translation: CSATAGVEQFF.

In its sample, this clone was seen once. This chain joins TRBV7-9 and TRBJ1-2; 9 bases line up with TRBD1. The V gene's germline CDR1 is SEHNR and CDR2 FQNEAQ (reference sequence). Trimming removed 5 bases from V and 7 bases from J; junction bases left unmatched: 8. The CDR3 runs to 14 residues. CDR3 bases: TGTGCCAGCAGCCGGGACAGGGTGAGGGGTGGCTACACCTTC. The encoded protein is CASSRDRVRGGYTF.

The chain carries TRBV29-1 and TRBJ2-1, with 8 bases that match TRBD2. This CDR3 spans 15 amino acids. Germline-derived CDR1 and CDR2 are SQVTM and ANQGSEA. Losses at the gene ends were 7 bases for V and 10 bases for J; bases not matched to a gene: 18. The CDR3 region has the DNA TGCAGCGCTACCCGGACGGCAAGCGGGGGCCAAGAGCAGTTCTTC. This gives the protein CSATRTASGGQEQFF.

The rearrangement joins TRBV11-2 to TRBJ2-1, with 16 positions matching TRBD2. Germline values: CDR1 SGHAT, CDR2 FQNNGV. The CDR3 consists of 15 residues. J was trimmed by 11 bases and V by 9 bases; bases with no gene match: 10. CDR3 protein: CASWGLAGGSRQQFF. CDR3 sequence (DNA): TGTGCCAGTTGGGGACTAGCGGGGGGGTCCCGGCAGCAGTTCTTC.

This chain connects TRBV7-9 to TRBJ2-1; the match to TRBD1 covers 12 bases. The germline V gene encodes CDR1 SEHNR and CDR2 FQNEAQ (reference sequence). There are 18 residues in the CDR3. Trimming cost V 3 bases and J 9 bases; bases outside gene matches: 15. The CDR3 DNA is TGTGCCAGCAGCTTCCCCCGGGACAGGGGGCAGCAGGGGAGTGAGCAGTTCTTC. It encodes CASSFPRDRGQQGSEQFF.

The chain couples TRBV6-5 to TRBJ1-2; 10 bases are shared with TRBD1. CDR3 size: 15 residues. Germline CDR1 is MNHEY and CDR2 is SVGAGI. Trimming cost V 6 bases and J 7 bases; bases outside gene matches: 11. The CDR3 nucleotides read TGTGCCAGCAGCCAAAAGACAGGGGGCGTTCTTGGCTACACCTTC. Translation gives CASSQKTGGVLGYTF.

The CDR3 loop reads CASSWGLNTGELFF. CDR3 in DNA: TGTGCCAGCAGTTGGGGACTTAACACCGGGGAGCTGTTTTTT. This chain uses TRBV6-5 with TRBJ2-2, with D possibly matching TRBD2 (6 bases). Germline CDR1 MNHEY, CDR2 SVGAGI. The V gene lost 4 bases and the J gene lost 2 bases, with 8 bases spanning the gap. The CDR3 consists of 14 residues.